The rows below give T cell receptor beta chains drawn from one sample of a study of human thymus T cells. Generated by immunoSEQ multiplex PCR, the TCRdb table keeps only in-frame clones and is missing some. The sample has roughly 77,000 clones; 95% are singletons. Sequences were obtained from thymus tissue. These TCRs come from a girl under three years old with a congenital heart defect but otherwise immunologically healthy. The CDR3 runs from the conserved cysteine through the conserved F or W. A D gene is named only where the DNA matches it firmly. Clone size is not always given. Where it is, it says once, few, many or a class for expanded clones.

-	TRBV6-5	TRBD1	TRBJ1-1	TGTGCCAGCAAACCCTTCAGGGGGCGCGGGACTGAAGCTTTCTTT	CASKPFRGRGTEAFF
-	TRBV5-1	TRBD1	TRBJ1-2	TGCGCCAGCGCCAGGACAGGAAAAGGATTTGGCTATGGCTACACCTTC	CASARTGKGFGYGYTF
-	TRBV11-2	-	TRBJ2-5	TGTGCCAGCAGCTCCCCTAGCGACCAGAAGACCCAGTACTTC	CASSSPSDQKTQYF
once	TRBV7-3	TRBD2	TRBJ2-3	TGTGCCAGCAGCGAACCGCTTGGGACTAGCGGGAGGTCAGATACGCAGTATTTT	CASSEPLGTSGRSDTQYF
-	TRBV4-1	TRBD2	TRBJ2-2	TGCGCCAGCAGCCAAGGGTGGACTAGCGGGGCAACTCAGGACACCGGGGAGCTGTTTTTT	CASSQGWTSGATQDTGELFF
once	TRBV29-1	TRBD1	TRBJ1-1	TGCAGCGTGACAGGGTACGACGCGCCCATGAACACTGAAGCTTTCTTT	CSVTGYDAPMNTEAFF
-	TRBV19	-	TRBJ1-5	TGTGCCAGTAAGATGGCATGGGGGGGACGGCAGCCCCAGCATTTT	CASKMAWGGRQPQHF
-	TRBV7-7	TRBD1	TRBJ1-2	TGTGCTGGGGGGGGACAGGACTATGGCTACACCTTC	CAGGGQDYGYTF
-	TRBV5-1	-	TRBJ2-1	TGCGCCAGCAGCTGGCTTAGCTCAGAATATGAGCAGTTCTTC	CASSWLSSEYEQFF
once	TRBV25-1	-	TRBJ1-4	TGTGCCAGCAGTGCTAATTTCGGGGGTGGGGCTCCGCAAGGAAAACTGTTTTTT	CASSANFGGGAPQGKLFF
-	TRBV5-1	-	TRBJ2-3	TGCGCCAGCAGCAAGGACAGTTCTAGCACAGATACGCAGTATTTT	CASSKDSSSTDTQYF
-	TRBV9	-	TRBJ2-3	TGTGCCAGCAGCGTAGAGGCCGATAGCACAGATACGCAGTATTTT	CASSVEADSTDTQYF
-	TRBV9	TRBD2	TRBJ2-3	TGTGCCAGCAGCCGAGATAATGGCGGGAGGGATTATAGCACAGATACGCAGTATTTT	CASSRDNGGRDYSTDTQYF
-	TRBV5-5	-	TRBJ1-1	TGTGCCAGCAGCTTGAGGGACGCCGCCAATCCTTTCTTT	CASSLRDAANPFF
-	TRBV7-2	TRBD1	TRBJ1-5	TGTGCCAGCAGCCTGGGACAGGGAGTTCAGCCCCAGCATTTT	CASSLGQGVQPQHF
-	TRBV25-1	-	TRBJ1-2	TGTGCCAGCAGTCTTAAGGCGATCCCGGAACCCTATGGCTACACCTTC	CASSLKAIPEPYGYTF
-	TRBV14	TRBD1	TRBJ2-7	TGTGCCAGCAGCCAAGATCTTACGACAGGGAGCTCCTACGAGCAGTACTTC	CASSQDLTTGSSYEQYF
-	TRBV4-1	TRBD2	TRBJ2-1	TGCGCCAGCAGCCAAGATTGTGGTAGCGGGAGAAGAAAGTCCTACAATGAGCAGTTCTTC	CASSQDCGSGRRKSYNEQFF
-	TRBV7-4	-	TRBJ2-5	TGTGCCAGCAGCTTCCCAACCCAGTCCTCGGCAGGACAAGAGACCCAGTACTTC	CASSFPTQSSAGQETQYF
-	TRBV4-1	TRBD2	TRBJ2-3	TGCGCCAGCAGCCCCCGTCTCGGTAGCGGGAGGTGCACAGATACGCAGTATTTT	CASSPRLGSGRCTDTQYF
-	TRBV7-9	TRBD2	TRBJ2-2	TGTGCCAGCAGCTCAGCGGGAGGGGTAAACCGGAGGGTGCTGTTTTTT	CASSSAGGVNRRVLFF
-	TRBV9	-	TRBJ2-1	TGTGCCAGCAGAGCCCTACCCGCGACGTCTTACAATGAGCAGTTCTTC	CASRALPATSYNEQFF
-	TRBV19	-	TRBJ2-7	TGTGCCAGTAGGGCCGGGGGTACCCAAAGCTCCTACGAGCAGTACTTC	CASRAGGTQSSYEQYF
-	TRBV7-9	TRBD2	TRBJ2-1	TGTGCCAGCAGCTTAATGCCCAGCGGGAGAGGGAATGAGCAGTTCTTC	CASSLMPSGRGNEQFF
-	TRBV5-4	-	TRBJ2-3	TGTGCCAGCAGCTTGCTTCACTCGACAGTGATCGGCCGATTCACAGATACGCAGTATTTT	CASSLLHSTVIGRFTDTQYF
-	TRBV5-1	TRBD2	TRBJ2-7	TGCGCCAGCAGCTGCGGTAGTCTGAGACTAGCGACCCAAGGGCCCTACGAGCAGTACTTC	CASSCGSLRLATQGPYEQYF
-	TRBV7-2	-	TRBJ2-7	TGTGCCAGCAGAAGGGGGGGACAGAGATACGAGCAGTACTTC	CASRRGGQRYEQYF
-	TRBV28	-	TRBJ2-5	TGTGCCAGCAGGAAGAAAGCCCCAGAGACCCAGTACTTC	CASRKKAPETQYF
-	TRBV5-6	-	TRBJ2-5	TGTGCCAGCAGCTTAAGGGTCATGGAGACCCAGTACTTC	CASSLRVMETQYF
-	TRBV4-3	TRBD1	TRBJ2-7	TGCGCCAGCAGCCCGACCTTCGACAGGGTGTACTACGAGCAGTACTTC	CASSPTFDRVYYEQYF
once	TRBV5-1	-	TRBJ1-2	TGCGCCAGCAGCCTGGGGGGACACCCGCTTAGTTACTATGGCTACACCTTC	CASSLGGHPLSYYGYTF
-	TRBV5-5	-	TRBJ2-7	TGTGCCAGCAGCGCGGGGGAGGGGGCGCGGTTCCGCAATTACGAGCAGTACTTC	CASSAGEGARFRNYEQYF
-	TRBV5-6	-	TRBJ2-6	TGTGCCAGCAGCTTGGCCCGGGCAGCTCCTGGCTCTGGGGCCAACGTCCTGACTTTC	CASSLARAAPGSGANVLTF
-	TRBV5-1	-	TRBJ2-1	TGCGCCAGCAGCTTGCACGAGGCTGACCCGGGGGTCTACAATGAGCAGTTCTTC	CASSLHEADPGVYNEQFF
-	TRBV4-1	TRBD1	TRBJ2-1	TGCGCCAGCAGCCGACCTCCCAGGGACAGAGACGACCAAGGTGAGCAGTTCTTC	CASSRPPRDRDDQGEQFF
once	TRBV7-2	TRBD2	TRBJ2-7	TGTGCCAGCAGCTTACCAGCGGGAGAGTACGAGCAGTACTTC	CASSLPAGEYEQYF
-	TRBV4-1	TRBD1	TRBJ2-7	TGCGCCAGCAGCCAGGGACAGTCGAGCTCCTACGAGCAGTACTTC	CASSQGQSSSYEQYF
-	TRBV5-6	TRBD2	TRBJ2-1	TGTGCCAGCAGCCTCCGACCGACTAGCGGAGCTACCTACAATGAGCAGTTCTTC	CASSLRPTSGATYNEQFF
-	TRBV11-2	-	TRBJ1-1	TGTGCCAGCAGCTTGATGAACACTGAAGCTTTCTTT	CASSLMNTEAFF
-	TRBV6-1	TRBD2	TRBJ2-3	TGTGCCAGCAGTGAAGCGCTGGGCGGGAGGCTCACGGGAAAGCAGTATTTT	CASSEALGGRLTGKQYF
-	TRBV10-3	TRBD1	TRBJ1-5	TGTGCCATCAGTGAGTCCGGGACAGGGTTCGTTCAGCCCCAGCATTTT	CAISESGTGFVQPQHF
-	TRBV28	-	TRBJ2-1	TGTGCCAGCAGTTCGGCTAGCGCGAGCTCCTACAATGAGCAGTTCTTC	CASSSASASSYNEQFF
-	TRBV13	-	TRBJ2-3	TGTGCCAGCAGCTTAATGGGTCTACCGACAGATACGCAGTATTTT	CASSLMGLPTDTQYF
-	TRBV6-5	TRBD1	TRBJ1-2	TGTGCCAGCAGTCAACAGGGGCACTATGGCTACACCTTC	CASSQQGHYGYTF
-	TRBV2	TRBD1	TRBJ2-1	TGTGCCCGGGACAGGGGGAGTAATGAGCAGTTCTTC	CARDRGSNEQFF
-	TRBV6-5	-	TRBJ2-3	TGTGCCAGCAGTTACTCGAGGAGTATGGCAGATACGCAGTATTTT	CASSYSRSMADTQYF
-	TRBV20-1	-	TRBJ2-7	TGCAGTGCTAGGGCCAGGGGTAAGCAGTACTTC	CSARARGKQYF
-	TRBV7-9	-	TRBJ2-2	TGTGCCAGCAGCCCCCGGGCTGGACTCTCCACCGGGGAGCTGTTTTTT	CASSPRAGLSTGELFF
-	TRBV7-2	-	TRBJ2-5	TGTGCCAGCGGCAAAGAGACCCAGTACTTC	CASGKETQYF
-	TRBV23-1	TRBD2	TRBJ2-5	TGCGCCAGCAGTCAATCTGACAAGGGTATGGGACTAACCTATCGAAGAGGACAAGAGACCCAGTACTTC	CASSQSDKGMGLTYRRGQETQYF
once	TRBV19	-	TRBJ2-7	TGTGCCAGTAGTTTTCGGACGGGCTACGAGCAGTACTTC	CASSFRTGYEQYF
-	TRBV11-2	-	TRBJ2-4	TGTGCCAGCAGCCCATTGGGGGGGCCGTTCCTAGCCAAAAACATTCAGTACTTC	CASSPLGGPFLAKNIQYF
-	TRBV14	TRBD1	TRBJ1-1	TGTGCCAGCAGCCCGGAGAGCCTACAGGGGGGAACTGAAGCTTTCTTT	CASSPESLQGGTEAFF
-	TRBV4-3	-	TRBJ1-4	TGCGCCAGCAGCCAAGAAAACAGGGTGGGTGAAAAACTGTTTTTT	CASSQENRVGEKLFF